The 25 T cell receptor beta chains below come from one sample, sequenced in a study of metastatic and nonmetastatic thyroid tumors. With MiXCR, TCRdb called clones anew from the PCR reads. The data show about 59,000 clones, with 15% to 20% seen just once and about 8.4% held by the top ten. Thyroid surgery had not been preceded by any treatment in any patient. Sequencing was carried out using blood. These receptor sequences come from a male donor with papillary thyroid cancer or a benign thyroid nodule (not recorded which). Some clones in this sample may be carry-over from other donors' samples.

Many counts were recorded for this clone. This chain uses TRBV20-1 with TRBJ1-1, with D uncertain. This CDR3 comprises 12 residues. Deletions cut 2 bases from V and 7 bases from J, with 11 bases between. Germline V lookup: CDR1 DFQATT, CDR2 SNEGSKA (reference sequence). CDR3 region: CSARWTGGEAFF. In DNA, the CDR3 is TGCAGTGCTAGATGGACGGGTGGTGAAGCTTTCTTT.

This clone has at least ten counts. The chain combines TRBV6-2 or TRBV6-3 with TRBJ2-1, with 8 nucleotides matching TRBD2. V lost 7 bases and J lost 9; bases outside the gene matches: 8. The CDR3 is made up of 13 amino acids. Germline CDR1 reads MNHEY; CDR2 reads SVGEGT. The CDR3 loop is CASTGAGGGEQFF. As DNA, the CDR3 is TGTGCCAGCACAGGGGCGGGAGGAGGTGAGCAGTTCTTC.

This clone was counted at least ten times. This chain links TRBV19 with TRBJ1-2; weak D call: TRBD1 (5 bases). Per the germline V gene, CDR1 is LNHDA and CDR2 is SQIVND (reference sequence). This CDR3 contains 14 residues. V gave up 2 bases and J gave up 4 bases, with 11 bases separating them. CDR3 sequence: CASSISSGTYGYTF. The CDR3 DNA follows: TGTGCCAGTAGTATATCGTCAGGGACCTATGGCTACACCTTC.

The V gene is TRBV11-2, the J gene TRBJ2-7; no clear D. The germline V and J ends were trimmed by 3 bases and 6 bases, with 15 bases remaining between them. Germline V lookup: CDR1 SGHAT, CDR2 FQNNGV. The CDR3 totals 14 residues. The CDR3 DNA reads as TGTGCCAGCAGCTTTAGAGGTCTAACCTCCGAGCAGTACGTC. Encoded protein: CASSFRGLTSEQYV.

This clone occurred many times. This sequence joins TRBV19 and TRBJ2-7; 9 bases align to TRBD2. Losses at the gene ends were 1 base for V and 5 bases for J; bases not matched to a gene: 18. Germline V lookup: CDR1 LNHDA, CDR2 SQIVND (reference sequence). This CDR3 has 19 amino acids. The CDR3 nucleotides read TGTGCCAGTAGTATAGCGTACCCTCCCGGGACTAGCAGGGACAACGAGCAGTACGTC. It encodes CASSIAYPPGTSRDNEQYV.

This clone was seen at least ten times. The V gene is TRBV25-1, the J gene TRBJ1-2, with no clear D. This CDR3 comprises 18 residues. Per the germline V gene, CDR1 is MGHDK and CDR2 is SYGVNS. V was clipped by 2 bases and J by 4 bases, with 23 bases between them. CDR3 in DNA: TGTGCCAGCAGTGAAAACCCCCTGTGGGGTTTTCTCCCCTATGGCTACACCTTC. Its protein is CASSENPLWGFLPYGYTF.

This chain links TRBV5-1 with TRBJ2-5; D call uncertain. CDR3 length equals 13 residues. The germline V gene has CDR1 SGHRS and CDR2 YFSETQ. The V gene lost 7 bases and the J gene lost 8 bases, with 18 bases spanning the gap. Here the CDR3 reads CASSGPRQDTQYF. As DNA, the CDR3 is TGCGCCAGCTCGGGTCCGCGCCAGGATACCCAGTACTTC.

At least ten counts were recorded for this clone. CDR3 DNA sequence: TGTGCCAGCGGGACAGCCAACACCGGGGAGCTGTTTTTT. Translated: CASGTANTGELFF. V usage is TRBV6-1 and J usage is TRBJ2-2, with 7 bases lining up with TRBD1. CDR1 and CDR2 (germline): MNHNS, SASEGT. This CDR3 region has 13 residues. V gave up 8 bases and J gave up 2 bases; unmatched junction bases: 2.

The chain combines TRBV12-3 or TRBV12-4 with TRBJ1-2; D is uncertain. This CDR3 has 12 amino acids. V was pared by 7 bases and J by 4 bases, with 10 bases between. CDR3 DNA sequence: TGTGCCAGCATCACCCATGGCTATGGCTACACCTTC. Translating gives CASITHGYGYTF.

Many counts were recorded for this clone. J is TRBJ1-2 and V is TRBV25-1; D is ambiguous. This CDR3 spans 13 amino acids. V lost 4 bases, J lost 6 bases, and 12 bases lay in between. From germline, CDR1 is MGHDK and CDR2 SYGVNS. The CDR3 nucleotides are TGTGCCAGCAGTGCCAGCCAGTACCATGGCTACACCTTC. Translating it yields CASSASQYHGYTF.

This clone was counted at least ten times. CDR3 protein: CSVASRGNTEAFF. The CDR3 region has the DNA TGCAGCGTTGCTTCCAGGGGGAACACTGAAGCTTTCTTT. J is TRBJ1-1 and V is TRBV29-1; tentative D call: TRBD1 (6 bases). Germline assignment: CDR1 SQVTM and CDR2 ANQGSEA. The CDR3 is 13 residues long. V lost 4 bases and J lost 1, with 10 bases in between.

There are a few counts of this clone. A much larger clone lies one base from this, so it may be a read error. The CDR3 sequence is CSARYRAGAPYEQYV. In DNA, the CDR3 is TGCAGTGCTAGATATAGGGCAGGGGCCCCCTACGAGCAGTACGTC. V and J are TRBV20-1 and TRBJ2-7; a weak D match, TRBD1 (6 bases). The germline V gene has CDR1 DFQATT and CDR2 SNEGSKA (reference sequence). V lost 2 bases and J lost 2, with 16 bases in between. The CDR3 extends over 15 amino acids.

This clone was seen repeatedly, ten times or more. The chain couples TRBV7-9 to TRBJ1-6; 8 bases line up with TRBD1. The J segment lost 10 bases and the V segment lost 6 bases, leaving 8 bases of the junction unmatched. Germline V gene lookup returns CDR1 SEHNR and CDR2 FQNEAQ (reference sequence). The CDR3 runs to 14 residues. The CDR3 nucleotides are TGTGCCAGCAGTTCCCCAGGGGGCGGATCACCCCTCCACTTT. Protein product: CASSSPGGGSPLHF.

This clone occurred many times. CDR3: CAISEDRGRPQHF. CDR3 in DNA: TGTGCCATCAGTGAGGATCGGGGAAGGCCCCAGCATTTT. J is TRBJ1-5 and V is TRBV10-3, with unresolved D. Germline assignment: CDR1 ENHRY and CDR2 SYGVKD. Deletions cut 2 bases from V and 9 bases from J, with 11 bases between. The CDR3 is 13 residues long.

This clone was seen many times. The rearrangement uses TRBV24-1 and TRBJ1-5, with TRBD1 as a possible D gene (5 bases). Germline V gene lookup returns CDR1 KGHDR and CDR2 SFDVKD. This CDR3 contains 16 residues. Trimming removed 2 bases at V and 2 bases at J, with 12 bases between. CDR3 amino acids: CATSDSFGGGNQPQHF. Here the CDR3 DNA reads TGTGCCACCAGTGATTCATTCGGGGGAGGCAATCAGCCCCAGCATTTT.

In this sample, this clone turned up many times. This rearrangement joins TRBV11-1 to TRBJ2-1; a weak D match, TRBD2 (6 bases). Germline CDR1 SGHAT, CDR2 FQDESV (reference sequence). The CDR3 loop spans 16 amino acids. V shed 3 bases and J shed 0 bases, with 12 bases lying between them. This CDR3 is CASSFRLDRSYNEQFF. The CDR3 DNA sequence: TGTGCCAGCAGCTTCCGACTAGATCGCTCCTACAATGAGCAGTTCTTC.

This clone appeared a few times. A much larger clone lies a single base off, so this may be a read error. The chain couples TRBV10-3 to TRBJ1-5, with 10 bases that match TRBD1. This CDR3 has 15 residues. From germline, CDR1 is ENHRY and CDR2 SYGVKD. The CDR3 bases are TGTGCCACCAAAGGGACAGGGGACAGCAATCATCCCCAGCATTTT. It encodes CATKGTGDSNHPQHF.

This clone was recorded at least ten times. The gene calls are TRBV2 and TRBJ2-3; 8 bases map to TRBD2. The V gene end was trimmed by 6 bases and the J gene end by 3 bases; junction bases not matched to a gene: 8. Germline assignment: CDR1 SNHLY and CDR2 FYNNEI. The CDR3 runs to 15 residues. The DNA of the CDR3 is TGTGCCAGCAGAAGCAGCGGGGGATGGACAGATACGCAGTATTTT. It translates to CASRSSGGWTDTQYF.

This clone was seen ten or more times. The chain employs TRBV10-3 and TRBJ1-5; TRBD1 might be the D (5 bases). The germline V gene has CDR1 ENHRY and CDR2 SYGVKD. V dropped 3 bases and J dropped 7 bases, with 10 bases sitting between them. This CDR3 has 13 amino acids. CDR3 protein: CAISDRVGQPQHF. For the CDR3, the DNA is TGTGCCATCAGTGACAGGGTGGGCCAGCCCCAGCATTTT.

The table lists this clone with many counts. The rearrangement links TRBV28 to TRBJ1-1, with D tentatively TRBD1 (5 bases). The CDR3 is 14 amino acids. The germline V gene encodes CDR1 MDHEN and CDR2 SYDVKM. V was pared by 5 bases and J by 4 bases, with 14 bases between. CDR3 nucleotide sequence: TGTGCCAGCAGTCAGCAGGGTTTGGCCACTGAAGCTTTCTTT. It specifies CASSQQGLATEAFF. Variable domain in full (rest from reference TRBV28 and TRBJ1-1): DVKVTQSSRYLVKRTGEKVFLECVQDMDHENMFWYRQDPGLGLRLIYFSYDVKMKEKGDIPEGYSVSREKKERFSLILESASTNQTSMYLCASSQQGLATEAFFGQGTRLTVV.

This clone came up a few times. Other DNA sequences in this sample translate to the same CDR3. This sequence joins TRBV5-6 and TRBJ1-1, with unresolved D. CDR1 and CDR2 from the germline V gene are SGHDT and YYEEEE. Trimming took 4 bases from V and 1 from J, leaving 11 bases between them. CDR3 length: 14 residues. CDR3 amino acids: CASSPPGKNTEAFF. CDR3 sequence (DNA): TGTGCCAGCAGCCCACCGGGGAAGAACACTGAAGCTTTCTTT.

About this clone itself: One base away lies a much larger clone, so this may be a sequencing read error. This chain links TRBV21-1 with TRBJ2-3; TRBD2, the table's D call, lacks a check against the DNA. TRBV21-1 is a listed pseudogene. The CDR3 spans 19 residues. The CDR3 DNA reads TGTGCCAGCAGTACCCCCGGGACTAGCGAAAGTCCTAGCACAGATACGCAGTATTTT. Amino acids: CASSTPGTSESPSTDTQYF.

The V and J genes are TRBV28 and TRBJ2-3, with unresolved D. The V gene's germline CDR1 is MDHEN and CDR2 SYDVKM. Trimming removed 6 bases at V and 2 bases at J, with 6 bases between. This CDR3 comprises 12 residues. CDR3 coding DNA: TGTGCCAGCAGACCGATCACAGATACGCAGTATTTT. It translates to CASRPITDTQYF.

This clone was counted ten times or more. The chain couples TRBV18 to TRBJ2-7, with TRBD2 identical over 9 bases. This CDR3 is built from 15 residues. The V segment lost 5 bases and the J segment 3 bases; nucleotides outside the gene matches: 8. Germline CDR1 KGHSH, CDR2 LQKENI. The CDR3 is CASSATSGAGYEQYV. As DNA, the CDR3 is TGTGCCAGCTCAGCGACTAGCGGAGCGGGCTACGAGCAGTACGTC.

Points on this clone: A much larger clone sits a single nucleotide away, making a read error possible. The chain is built from TRBV6-1 and TRBJ2-3, with D possibly matching TRBD2 (6 bases). Germline loops: CDR1 MNHNS, CDR2 SASEGT. With 6 bases removed from V and 6 bases from J, the gap between germline ends came to 16 bases. The CDR3 consists of 14 residues. CDR3 nucleotides: TGTGCCAGCAGCCTTGGAGGGTGCGCGGATACGCAGTATTTT. Protein product: CASSLGGCADTQYF.